This T cell receptor beta chain was obtained from a study of CXCR3-negative and CXCR3-positive naive CD8 T cells. Study-level results: More hydrophobic TRB CDR3s were found in CXCR3-positive naive cells than in CXCR3-negative naive cells.

With UMI labels, 5' RACE was used to prepare the TRB cDNA libraries. After re-calling the 5' RACE reads, TCRdb lists one entry per CDR3 protein, DNA absent. Its listing shows 150,000 or so distinct CDR3 sequences. CDR3 length: 15 amino acids. CDR1 and CDR2 (germline): SGDLS, YYNGEE. Comment on this clonotype: The antigen remains undetermined.

This clonotype was obtained from a human donor in good health. Some clones in this sample may be carry-over from other donors' samples. The sequencing sample was made of naive CXCR3- CD8+ T cells from blood. Subset indicated: CD45RO-CCR7+CD27+CD95- naive CD8+ T cells lacking CXCR3 (TNR3-). The chain employs TRBV9 and TRBJ2-4; TCRdb returns TRBD2, unconfirmable since there is no DNA. The CDR3 protein is CASSVQSGPVGIQYF.